One sample yielded the 8 T cell receptor beta chains listed below, sequenced in a study of cytomegalovirus exposure and HLA in healthy donors. PCR involved 60 Vbeta and 13 Jbeta primers. Sequenced by immunoSEQ multiplex PCR; TCRdb stores in-frame clones only, minus some. The table lists 120,000 to 150,000 clones, 73% of them singletons. The sample was PBMCs. These receptors came from a woman in her late teens or twenties in good health and CMV-seronegative.

The chain joins TRBV14 to TRBJ2-7; TRBD1 matches at 9 bases. Germline loops: CDR1 SGHDN, CDR2 FVKESK. The trim removed 1 base at V and 2 bases at J, leaving 3 bases unmatched. CDR3 length: 15 residues. In DNA, the CDR3 is TGTGCCAGCAGCCAAGGTTGGACAGGGGCCTACGAGCAGTACTTC. Its protein product is CASSQGWTGAYEQYF.

This chain joins TRBV15 and TRBJ2-4, with 7 bases that match TRBD2. The trim removed 3 bases at V and 6 bases at J, leaving 8 bases unmatched. This CDR3 comprises 15 residues. Germline CDR1 is LNHNV and CDR2 is YYDKDF (reference sequence). The CDR3 sequence: CATSRGGLEANIQYF. Here the CDR3 DNA reads TGTGCCACCAGCAGGGGAGGGCTAGAAGCAAACATTCAGTACTTC.

V and J are TRBV25-1 and TRBJ1-1; TRBD1 might be the D (6 bases). The CDR3 totals 15 residues. Trimming stripped 6 bases from V and 4 bases from J, with 18 bases between. Germline V gives CDR1 MGHDK, CDR2 SYGVNS. In nucleotides, the CDR3 is TGTGCCAGCAGATTGGGCACACAGGGAATCACTGAAGCTTTCTTT. Translating it yields CASRLGTQGITEAFF.

This clone was counted a single time. The chain links TRBV6-1 to TRBJ2-7; TRBD1 matches at 10 bases. The J segment lost 2 bases and the V segment lost 2 bases, leaving 3 bases of the junction unmatched. Per the germline V gene, CDR1 is MNHNS and CDR2 is SASEGT. CDR3 length: 15 amino acids. The CDR3 sequence: CASSERTGGPYEQYV. CDR3 bases: TGTGCCAGCAGTGAAAGGACAGGGGGACCCTACGAGCAGTACGTC.

J is TRBJ1-2 and V is TRBV5-1, with TRBD1 as a possible D gene (6 bases). V was trimmed by 1 base and J by 4 bases, leaving 11 bases between them. CDR3 length: 14 amino acids. CDR1 is SGHRS and CDR2 is YFSETQ in the germline V gene. DNA of the CDR3: TGCGCCAGCAGCTTGAACAGGGTTAGCTATGGCTACACCTTC. This gives the protein CASSLNRVSYGYTF.

This chain connects TRBV7-3 to TRBJ2-2, with a weak D call TRBD1 (6 bases). The CDR3 runs to 13 residues. Germline V gene lookup returns CDR1 SGHTA and CDR2 FQGTGA. V lost 5 bases, J lost 5 bases, and 9 bases lay in between. CDR3 region: CASSPGTTGELFF. In nucleotides, the CDR3 is TGTGCCAGCAGCCCCGGGACAACCGGGGAGCTGTTTTTT.

The V and J genes are TRBV6-1 and TRBJ1-2; TRBD1 agrees at 8 bases. The CDR3 is made up of 15 amino acids. The V gene end was trimmed by 1 base and the J gene end by 6 bases; junction bases not matched to a gene: 7. Germline loops: CDR1 MNHNS, CDR2 SASEGT. CDR3 in amino acids: CASSEVYNRGDGYTF. As DNA, the CDR3 is TGTGCCAGCAGTGAAGTGTATAACAGGGGGGATGGCTACACCTTC.

Only a few counts were recorded for this clone. V usage is TRBV10-1 and J usage is TRBJ1-2; D might be TRBD1 (6 bases). V was trimmed by 2 bases and J by 10 bases, leaving 17 bases between them. The CDR3 totals 14 residues. Per germline, CDR1 WNHNN and CDR2 SYGVQD (reference sequence). The CDR3 DNA sequence: TGCGCCAGCAGTGAGCAAAGACAGGCCGTTTCCTACACCTTC. It codes for CASSEQRQAVSYTF.